This is a list of T cell receptor beta chains from one sample in a study of shared clonotypes between healthy human individuals. Profiling relied on immunoSEQ multiplex PCR, and the TCRdb table lists in-frame clones only, not all of them. The profile covers 650,000 to 800,000 clones, with roughly 72% appearing a single time and around 1.7% taken by the ten largest. The sample consisted of memory CD4+ T cells sorted from blood. Receptor source: a woman aged 25 to 39 in good health. Each CDR3 is given with its conserved first and last residue.

J: TRBJ1-3
V: TRBV6-5
CDR3: CASSYTGSSGNTIYF

J: TRBJ1-5
V: TRBV2
CDR3: CASSDQGRNQPQHF

J: TRBJ2-7
V: TRBV5-1
CDR3: CASSLEGVYEQYF

J: TRBJ1-1
V: TRBV10-1
CDR3: CASSDGLRGTEAFF

J: TRBJ2-5
V: TRBV18
CDR3: CASSPPIFGETQYF

J: TRBJ2-3
V: TRBV6-5
CDR3: CASSWRPGREDTQYF

J: TRBJ1-2
V: TRBV7-9
CDR3: CASSLAGGAGYTF

J: TRBJ1-1
V: TRBV6-5
CDR3: CASSYSWDRGREAFF

J: TRBJ2-2
V: TRBV2
CDR3: CASSVGSTNTGELFF

J: TRBJ1-2
V: TRBV6-5
CDR3: CASSKTGGLNYGYTF

J: TRBJ1-1
V: TRBV10-1
CDR3: CASSGAGTGDTEAFF

J: TRBJ1-2
V: TRBV28
CDR3: CASSSPGQGSRGYTF

J: TRBJ2-7
V: TRBV27
CDR3: CASSLSNPKGYEQYF

J: TRBJ1-1
V: TRBV10-2
CDR3: CASSASGRDNTEAFF

J: TRBJ1-1
V: TRBV5-1
CDR3: CASSVGDVVTEAFF

J: TRBJ2-1
V: TRBV7-8
CDR3: CASSPSGYEQFF

J: TRBJ1-3
V: TRBV4-1
CDR3: CASSQRTVEYGNTIYF

J: TRBJ2-7
V: TRBV7-2
CDR3: CASSLVELAGVYEQYF